This TCR beta chain was identified during a study of tumor and adjacent non-tumor tissue in lung cancer. Study in general: Stage I to III disease affected about nine men and 5 women aged 31 to 76.

The template was RNA from unsorted bulk tissue. A modified ARM-PCR protocol with three rounds of nested PCR amplified TCRbeta. In TCRdb, the multiplex PCR reads were re-called with MiXCR into one record per CDR3 protein. The top ten clones hold about 16% of a sample with approximately 90,000 distinct CDR3 sequences, about 61% of them seen once. The CDR3 sequence is 17 residues long. Per the germline V gene, CDR1 is MDHEN and CDR2 is SYDVKM. Concerning this clonotype: An end of the junction does not agree with germline; a read error may underlie this.

Sequenced material: lung tumor tissue. V and J are TRBV28 and TRBJ1-3; possible D gene TRBD1, 6 bases. This TCR was sampled from a man between 65 and 80 years old with non-small cell lung cancer. The CDR3 sequence is CASSSAGTPNSVNTIYF. The CDR3 nucleotides are TGTGCCAGCAGTTCGGCCGGGACACCCAACTCTGTAAACACCATATATTTT.